Following are 31 T cell receptor beta chains from one sample sequenced in a study of T cell changes during pregnancy in multiple sclerosis. Here immunoSEQ multiplex PCR was the method, and the copy in TCRdb shows in-frame clones only, minus some. The sample consists of fewer than 90,000 clones, 91% of them appearing once. The specimen was peripheral blood, collected in the second trimester of pregnancy. Receptors were obtained from a female donor with multiple sclerosis, enrolled in a pregnancy study.

V and J are TRBV7-9 and TRBJ1-2; TRBD1 is a possible D gene (6 bases). The germline V gene encodes CDR1 SEHNR and CDR2 FQNEAQ (reference sequence). The V gene lost 3 bases and the J gene lost 8 bases, with 16 bases spanning the gap. The CDR3 has 14 residues. CDR3 in amino acids: CASSFSTGIDGYTF. DNA of the CDR3: TGTGCCAGCAGCTTCTCCACAGGGATTGACGGCTACACCTTC. Looking up the rest from reference TRBV7-9 and TRBJ1-2 gives the full variable domain: DTGVSQNPRHKITKRGQNVTFRCDPISEHNRLYWYRQTLGQGPEFLTYFQNEAQLEKSRLLSDRFSAERPKGSFSTLEIQRTEQGDSAMYLCASSFSTGIDGYTFGSGTRLTVV.

The V and J genes are TRBV5-6 and TRBJ2-1, with unresolved D. The CDR3 length is 15 residues. CDR1 is SGHDT and CDR2 is YYEEEE in the germline V gene. Between the trimmed V and J ends, which lost 0 bases and 0 bases, there was a span of 7 bases. The CDR3 sequence: CASSLAGLSYNEQFF. CDR3 bases: TGTGCCAGCAGCTTGGCTGGGCTCTCCTACAATGAGCAGTTCTTC.

This chain joins TRBV11-2 and TRBJ2-1; D unclear. Germline loops: CDR1 SGHAT, CDR2 FQNNGV. The CDR3 has 11 residues. Between the trimmed V and J ends, which lost 3 bases and 8 bases, there was a span of 5 bases. The CDR3 DNA reads as TGTGCCAGCAGCTTCACGGATGAGCAGTTCTTC. This translates into CASSFTDEQFF.

This clone was picked up one time. The chain is built from TRBV30 and TRBJ1-2; D is ambiguous. Germline V gene lookup returns CDR1 GTSNPN and CDR2 SVGIG (reference sequence). The CDR3 contains 12 residues. The V and J ends lost 2 bases and 6 bases respectively, with 10 bases between them. The CDR3 reads CAWSPGKDGYTF. DNA for the CDR3: TGTGCCTGGAGTCCCGGGAAGGATGGCTACACCTTC.

V gene TRBV7-2 combines with J gene TRBJ1-2; no firm D call. V was pared by 1 base and J by 6 bases, with 15 bases between. Looked up from germline, CDR1 is SGHTA and CDR2 is FQGNSA. CDR3 size: 15 residues. CDR3 bases: TGTGCCAGCAGCTTAGAACCGCCTAGAGGAGATGGCTACACCTTC. Its protein is CASSLEPPRGDGYTF.

The CDR3 spells CASSQKLLNSPLHF. The CDR3 DNA reads as TGCGCCAGCAGCCAAAAACTGTTAAATTCACCCCTCCACTTT. The chain has TRBV4-1 and TRBJ1-6; D gene unclear. Germline CDR1 reads MGHRA; CDR2 reads YSYEKL. The CDR3 is 14 residues long. V lost 2 bases and J lost 7, with 9 bases in between.

J is TRBJ1-2 and V is TRBV2; tentatively, D is TRBD1 (5 bases). The V gene's germline CDR1 is SNHLY and CDR2 FYNNEI. The CDR3 spans 15 residues. Trimming left V 4 bases short and J 6 bases short, with 18 bases between. CDR3 in amino acids: CASSVGTIHSNGYTF. The CDR3 nucleotides are TGTGCCAGCAGTGTAGGGACTATCCACTCCAATGGCTACACCTTC.

This chain links TRBV7-9 with TRBJ1-3; D gene uncertain. There are 11 residues in the CDR3. Germline V gene data show CDR1 as SEHNR and CDR2 as FQNEAQ (reference sequence). Trimming cost V 5 bases and J 4 bases, with 3 bases left between them. CDR3 sequence (DNA): TGTGCCAGCAGCCTCGGAAACACCATATATTTT. It specifies CASSLGNTIYF.

This rearrangement joins TRBV6-4 to TRBJ2-3, with TRBD1 matching 10 bases. Germline V gene lookup returns CDR1 MRHNA and CDR2 SNTAGT. This CDR3 comprises 15 residues. V lost 8 bases to trimming and J lost 1 base; unmatched junction nucleotides: 6. As DNA, the CDR3 is TGTGCCAGCGGGGTGACAGGGGGCGGCACAGATACGCAGTATTTT. This encodes CASGVTGGGTDTQYF.

The genes are TRBV4-2 and TRBJ1-2, with no clear D. Per germline, CDR1 LGHNA and CDR2 YNFKEQ. Trimming cost V 0 bases and J 7 bases, with 6 bases left between them. CDR3 length: 12 residues. The CDR3 nucleotides are TGTGCCAGCAGCCAAGATGAGGCTGGCTACACCTTC. It translates to CASSQDEAGYTF.

The rearrangement joins TRBV6-1 to TRBJ1-4; the D gene is possibly TRBD1 (6 bases). The CDR3 length is 14 residues. Germline CDR1 reads MNHNS; CDR2 reads SASEGT. Trimming took 6 bases from V and 6 from J, leaving 14 bases between them. The CDR3 coding sequence is TGTGCCAGCAGACAACAGGGAGGGCATGAAAAACTGTTTTTT. It is translated as CASRQQGGHEKLFF.

The chain couples TRBV6-5 to TRBJ1-2; TRBD1 agrees at 7 bases. J was trimmed by 2 bases and V by 6 bases; bases with no gene match: 3. This CDR3 region has 13 residues. CDR1 is MNHEY, CDR2 SVGAGI, per germline. Written as DNA, the CDR3 is TGTGCCAGCAGCCAGACAGGGAACTATGGCTACACCTTC. This codes for CASSQTGNYGYTF.

The chain combines TRBV5-1 with TRBJ2-3, with TRBD2 identical over 11 bases. In germline, CDR1 is SGHRS, CDR2 YFSETQ. The J segment lost 4 bases and the V segment lost 0 bases, leaving 1 base of the junction unmatched. The CDR3 runs 15 residues. CDR3 sequence (DNA): TGCGCCAGCAGCTTGGATAGCGGGGGGGCAGATACGCAGTATTTT. It encodes CASSLDSGGADTQYF.

Only a few counts were recorded for this clone. CDR3 region: CASSAGQHSSEAFF. CDR3 bases: TGTGCCAGCAGCGCCGGACAGCATTCTTCTGAAGCTTTCTTT. The chain couples TRBV7-9 to TRBJ1-1; D is perhaps TRBD1 (6 bases). Between the trimmed V and J ends, which lost 5 bases and 6 bases, there was a span of 16 bases. This CDR3 has 14 residues. CDR1 and CDR2 (germline): SEHNR, FQNEAQ (reference sequence).

The rearrangement uses TRBV2 and TRBJ2-1, with TRBD1 matching over 8 bases. The CDR3 sequence is 14 residues long. V gave up 6 bases and J gave up 2 bases; unmatched junction bases: 3. CDR1 and CDR2 from the germline V gene are SNHLY and FYNNEI. CDR3 in amino acids: CASRRDRPYNEQFF. The CDR3 DNA is TGTGCCAGCAGACGGGACAGGCCCTACAATGAGCAGTTCTTC.

The chain couples TRBV6-5 to TRBJ2-7; no firm D call. CDR1 MNHEY and CDR2 SVGAGI come from the germline V gene. Trimming pared 2 bases from V and 4 bases from J, leaving 18 bases between. The CDR3 is 16 amino acids. The CDR3 here is CASSYLPARNSYEQYF. In DNA, the CDR3 is TGTGCCAGCAGTTACCTGCCAGCGCGAAATTCTTACGAGCAGTACTTC.

V gene TRBV5-4 combines with J gene TRBJ1-1; D perhaps matches TRBD1 (6 bases). This CDR3 has 12 residues. The V end was cut by 2 bases, the J end by 8 bases, with 10 bases between. The V gene's germline CDR1 is SGHNT and CDR2 YYREEE (reference sequence). The CDR3 region is CASSFPGTEAFF. The CDR3 coding sequence is TGTGCCAGCAGCTTCCCCGGGACAGAAGCTTTCTTT.

V and J are TRBV6-5 and TRBJ1-5, with TRBD1 identical over 9 bases. CDR3 length: 14 residues. V shed 6 bases and J 5 bases; nucleotides not matched to a gene: 5. The germline V gene encodes CDR1 MNHEY and CDR2 SVGAGI. The CDR3 sequence is CASSLGQGHQPQHF. The CDR3 DNA reads as TGTGCCAGCAGCCTGGGACAGGGTCATCAGCCCCAGCATTTT.

The genes are TRBV9 and TRBJ2-7, with a tentative D call TRBD1 (6 bases). Looked up from germline, CDR1 is SGDLS and CDR2 is YYNGEE. The CDR3 is made up of 15 amino acids. V was cut by 4 bases and J by 4 bases, with 18 bases left in between. Written as DNA, the CDR3 is TGTGCCAGCAGCCCAGCGAGAGGGACACCTTACGAGCAGTACTTC. Translation gives CASSPARGTPYEQYF. Full variable domain (rest looked up from reference TRBV9 and TRBJ2-7): DSGVTQTPKHLITATGQRVTLRCSPRSGDLSVYWYQQSLDQGLQFLIQYYNGEERAKGNILERFSAQQFPDLHSELNLSSLELGDSALYFCASSPARGTPYEQYFGPGTRLTVT.

The chain joins TRBV12-5 to TRBJ1-1, with D possibly matching TRBD1 (6 bases). With 1 base removed from V and 6 bases from J, the gap between germline ends came to 15 bases. Germline lookup yields CDR1 LGHNT and CDR2 FRNRAP. This CDR3 is 15 amino acids long. The CDR3 sequence is CASGLGNREGPEAFF. In DNA form, the CDR3 reads TGTGCTAGTGGTTTGGGGAACAGGGAAGGTCCTGAAGCTTTCTTT.

This chain connects TRBV4-1 to TRBJ1-6; possible D gene TRBD1, 5 bases. Germline CDR1 MGHRA, CDR2 YSYEKL. The CDR3 is 14 residues long. The ends were cut back, 2 bases at V and 7 bases at J, with 9 bases in the middle. The CDR3: CASSQIGVNSPLHF. As DNA, the CDR3 is TGCGCCAGCAGCCAAATAGGGGTAAATTCACCCCTCCACTTT.

The J gene is TRBJ1-6, the V gene TRBV4-2; 9 positions agree with TRBD1. This CDR3 has 19 residues. The junction had 18 bases not matched to a gene; V was cut back by 4 bases and J by 8 bases. CDR1 is LGHNA and CDR2 is YNFKEQ in the germline V gene. The CDR3 region is CASSPAGTGLPVPYSPLHF. The CDR3 region has the DNA TGTGCCAGCAGCCCAGCAGGGACAGGGCTTCCCGTACCGTATTCACCCCTCCACTTT.

This chain joins TRBV6-6 and TRBJ2-7, with D hard to call. This CDR3 contains 12 residues. CDR1 MNHNY and CDR2 SVGAGI come from the germline V gene (reference sequence). V was shortened by 2 bases and J by 12 bases, with 14 bases between the two germline ends. The CDR3: CASSYGQISSYF. CDR3 nucleotides: TGTGCCAGCAGTTACGGGCAGATCAGCTCGTACTTC.

This rearrangement joins TRBV5-6 to TRBJ2-4, with D perhaps TRBD1 (5 bases). The CDR3 contains 15 residues. Germline V lookup: CDR1 SGHDT, CDR2 YYEEEE. The V end lost 0 bases, the J end lost 0 bases, and 7 bases lay between the germline ends. CDR3 protein: CASSLVGLAKNIQYF. The CDR3 bases are TGTGCCAGCAGCTTGGTGGGGCTAGCCAAAAACATTCAGTACTTC.

This clone was picked up one time. This chain links TRBV7-2 with TRBJ2-2; 7 bases are a match to TRBD1. The ends lost 2 bases at V and 6 bases at J; junction bases unmatched: 9. CDR1 is SGHTA and CDR2 is FQGNSA in the germline V gene. The CDR3 extends over 16 amino acids. The CDR3: CASSLLDRVKSGELFF. For the CDR3, the DNA is TGTGCCAGCAGCTTACTCGACAGGGTCAAATCCGGGGAGCTGTTTTTT.

This chain links TRBV9 with TRBJ1-3; D ambiguous. Germline values: CDR1 SGDLS, CDR2 YYNGEE. The V end lost 0 bases, the J end lost 1 base, and 11 bases lay between the germline ends. The CDR3 extends over 16 amino acids. The CDR3 region has the DNA TGTGCCAGCAGCGTAGGCTCCGGGGTATCTGGAAACACCATATATTTT. As protein: CASSVGSGVSGNTIYF. The full variable domain, with the rest looked up from reference TRBV9 and TRBJ1-3, is DSGVTQTPKHLITATGQRVTLRCSPRSGDLSVYWYQQSLDQGLQFLIQYYNGEERAKGNILERFSAQQFPDLHSELNLSSLELGDSALYFCASSVGSGVSGNTIYFGEGSWLTVV.

The CDR3 DNA reads TGTGCCAGCTACCCCCACTCCGCCAATCAGCCCCAGCATTTT. Amino acid sequence: CASYPHSANQPQHF. This chain joins TRBV6-6 and TRBJ1-5; D uncertain. The CDR3 extends over 14 amino acids. The germline CDR1 and CDR2 sequences are MNHNY and SVGAGI (reference sequence). Trimming took 8 bases from V and 3 from J, leaving 14 bases between them.

This clone occurred a few times. CDR3 amino acids: CASSGHPNYGYTF. CDR3 nucleotide sequence: TGTGCCAGCAGCGGACACCCCAACTATGGCTACACCTTC. V gene TRBV2 combines with J gene TRBJ1-2; weak D call: TRBD1 (5 bases). V dropped 6 bases and J dropped 2 bases, with 10 bases sitting between them. The V gene's germline CDR1 is SNHLY and CDR2 FYNNEI. The CDR3 consists of 13 residues.

The gene calls are TRBV23-1 and TRBJ1-2; D is possibly TRBD1 (5 bases). TRBV23-1 is sorted into the ORF group, with uncertain function. The CDR3 runs to 13 residues. V was cut by 8 bases and J by 7 bases, with 17 bases left in between. This chain's CDR3 is CASGHRFYGGYTF. The CDR3 nucleotides read TGCGCCAGCGGGCACAGGTTTTACGGTGGCTACACCTTC.

The chain recombines TRBV2 with TRBJ1-1; 8 nucleotides match TRBD1. This CDR3 region has 14 residues. CDR1 SNHLY and CDR2 FYNNEI come from the germline V gene. V dropped 6 bases and J dropped 2; count of bases not matched to a gene: 5. CDR3 residues: CASRSPGGNTEAFF. The CDR3 DNA follows: TGTGCCAGCAGGTCCCCAGGGGGCAACACTGAAGCTTTCTTT.

The V call is TRBV9, the J call TRBJ2-5, with 9 bases fitting TRBD1. This CDR3 has 16 residues. Germline CDR1 SGDLS, CDR2 YYNGEE. The J segment lost 0 bases and the V segment lost 7 bases, leaving 10 bases of the junction unmatched. This CDR3 is CASSSGTGIYQETQYF. The CDR3 nucleotides are TGTGCCAGCTCATCCGGGACAGGGATTTACCAAGAGACCCAGTACTTC.